This TCR beta chain was identified during a study of CD8+ T cells in alopecia areata. Study findings and constraints: Normal skin's resident alphabeta T cells are sequenced alongside lesional scalp T cells.

Germline V gene data show CDR1 as SNHLY and CDR2 as FYNNEI. V trimming: 5 bases; J trimming: 5 bases; junction bases outside the gene matches: 5. This CDR3 spans 15 amino acids. Once RNA had been extracted, it was reverse transcribed into cDNA to act as the sequencing template. The assay was immunoSEQ multiplex PCR, and TCRdb's table has in-frame clones only and misses some. The table lists approximately 180,000 clones, about 67% of them singletons. In this sample, this clone turned up a few times. Its antigen is currently unknown. The receptor was isolated from a human donor with alopecia areata. The sequencing used CD8+ T cells sorted from blood, collected at week 0. This chain uses TRBV2 with TRBJ2-5, with 13 positions matching TRBD2. CDR3 sequence (DNA): TGTGCCAGCAGTCGGGGACTAGCGGGGTTGGAGACCCAGTACTTC. It is translated as CASSRGLAGLETQYF.